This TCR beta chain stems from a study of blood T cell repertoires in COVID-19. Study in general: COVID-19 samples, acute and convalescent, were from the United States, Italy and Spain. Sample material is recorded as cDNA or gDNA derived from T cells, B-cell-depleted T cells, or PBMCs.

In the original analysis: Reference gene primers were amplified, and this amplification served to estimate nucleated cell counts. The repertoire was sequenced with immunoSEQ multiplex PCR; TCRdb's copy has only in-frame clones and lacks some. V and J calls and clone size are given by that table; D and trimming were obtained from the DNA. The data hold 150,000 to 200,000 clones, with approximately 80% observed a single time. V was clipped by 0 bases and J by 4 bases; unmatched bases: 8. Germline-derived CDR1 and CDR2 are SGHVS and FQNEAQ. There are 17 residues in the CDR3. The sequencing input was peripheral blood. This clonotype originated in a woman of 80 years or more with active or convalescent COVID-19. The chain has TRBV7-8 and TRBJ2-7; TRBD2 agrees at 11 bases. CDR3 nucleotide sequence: TGTGCCAGCAGCTTAGCTAGCGGGGGGGCATACCCTTACGAGCAGTACTTC. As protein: CASSLASGGAYPYEQYF.